This T cell receptor (beta chain) was recorded in a study of shared clonotypes between healthy human individuals. TCRdb keeps only in-frame clones here, not all; method: immunoSEQ multiplex PCR. The table shows about 700,000 clones, with about 90% occurring only once. Naive CD8 cells lacked CD45RO and underwent positive selection for CCR7, leaving out terminally differentiated effector memory CD45RA+ cells. What was sequenced was naive CD8+ T cells sorted from blood. This receptor was obtained from a man aged 30-40 years in good health.

CDR3 residues: CAISESVADTQYF. CDR3 DNA sequence: TGTGCCATCAGTGAGTCGGTGGCAGATACGCAGTATTTT. This chain joins TRBV10-3 and TRBJ2-3; no definite D call. CDR3 length: 13 residues. CDR1 and CDR2 (germline): ENHRY, SYGVKD. Trimming shortened V by 0 bases and J by 4 bases, and 5 bases separated the two germline ends.